This T cell receptor (beta chain) was retrieved from a study of blood T cell repertoires in COVID-19 (dated by TCRdb to about 2020). Broadly, across the study: The collaborator samples originated in the United States, Italy and Spain and spanned the acute and convalescent phases of COVID-19. The prospective study material was composed of cDNA or gDNA derived from T cells, B-cell-depleted T cells, or PBMCs. Deeply sampled blood TCRbeta repertoires from subjects exposed to, actively infected with, or recovered from COVID-19 were included in the dataset. The repertoires were released in a freely available public database intended as a resource for research on the immune response to SARS-CoV-2. The samples were drawn from two sources: the first 160 participants of the ongoing ImmuneRACE study, and 1,254 subjects contributed by 6 global collaborators. Nearly every sample came with metadata listing a de-identified subject ID, COVID-19 status, age in years and sex. Where HLA class I and class II types were available, the types were taken from metadata supplied by the sample provider, not from assay-based typing.

The CDR3 sequence holds 15 residues, the cysteine and phenylalanine included. Only CDR3 DNA remains: 45 bases, in frame from the first base. Trimmed from V: 1 base; trimmed from J: 4 bases; junction bases lacking a gene match: 4. CDR1 MNHNS and CDR2 SASEGT are derived from the germline V gene. The immunoSEQ Assay, a bias-controlled multiplex PCR, was used to amplify TCRbeta CDR3 regions from genomic DNA. Per the source publication's procedure: The number of nucleated cells in each sample was estimated from the amplification of reference gene primers within the assay. To quantify the absolute abundance of each unique TCRbeta CDR3 rearrangement, sequence reads were collapsed and filtered. For each sample, productive Simpson clonality was calculated as the square root of Simpson's diversity index across productive rearrangements. TCRdb provides this immuneACCESS table in a form limited to in-frame rearrangements. Some clones are lacking; in checked studies, under half of them reflect an unresolved V gene, and why the rest are absent is not known. V, J and clone size are taken as reported in that table, and D and trimming were inferred from the DNA itself. The sample table records fewer than 450,000 clones; about 93% of these occur just once. The ten largest clones add up to 3% to 4% of the sample.

A second Seattle source provided samples from volunteer blood donors who had recovered from COVID-19. Each collaborating institution followed its own protocols to collect whole blood in K2EDTA tubes. For TCRbeta analysis, collaborators shipped samples in one of three forms: frozen whole blood, isolated PBMCs, or DNA extracted from either of those sample types. Results the study describes overall, beyond this receptor: The amount of clinical and demographic metadata varied by source and participant and was provided uncurated.

Of note for this clone: There is no known antigen for this receptor. Per-nucleotide qualities are absent, and no much larger clonotype sits a single base away.

Material for sequencing was peripheral blood. The source of this sequence is a woman aged 18-29 years who had recovered from COVID-19. The chain is assembled from TRBV6-1 and TRBJ2-3; 8 middle bases align to TRBD1. The DNA reads TGTGCCAGCAGTGAAGGACAGGGGAACGCAGATACGCAGTATTTT. Its translation reads: CASSEGQGNADTQYF.